This T cell receptor beta chain stems from a study of T cells of healthy individuals. One entry per CDR3 protein results from TCRdb running MiXCR on the 5' RACE reads. This table has tens of thousands of distinct CDR3 sequences, 4% to 5.5% appearing once. Per the germline V gene, CDR1 is MNHNS and CDR2 is SASEGT. Trimming took off 1 base at V and 5 bases at J, with 11 bases between the two ends. The CDR3 has 14 residues. In this sample, this clonotype turned up many times. The receptor's source is a human donor in good health. The gene calls are TRBV6-1 and TRBJ2-5; D possibly corresponds to TRBD2 (5 bases). CDR3 in DNA: TGTGCCAGCAGTGAAGGCCGAGGGTGGGAGACCCAGTACTTC. The encoded protein is CASSEGRGWETQYF.